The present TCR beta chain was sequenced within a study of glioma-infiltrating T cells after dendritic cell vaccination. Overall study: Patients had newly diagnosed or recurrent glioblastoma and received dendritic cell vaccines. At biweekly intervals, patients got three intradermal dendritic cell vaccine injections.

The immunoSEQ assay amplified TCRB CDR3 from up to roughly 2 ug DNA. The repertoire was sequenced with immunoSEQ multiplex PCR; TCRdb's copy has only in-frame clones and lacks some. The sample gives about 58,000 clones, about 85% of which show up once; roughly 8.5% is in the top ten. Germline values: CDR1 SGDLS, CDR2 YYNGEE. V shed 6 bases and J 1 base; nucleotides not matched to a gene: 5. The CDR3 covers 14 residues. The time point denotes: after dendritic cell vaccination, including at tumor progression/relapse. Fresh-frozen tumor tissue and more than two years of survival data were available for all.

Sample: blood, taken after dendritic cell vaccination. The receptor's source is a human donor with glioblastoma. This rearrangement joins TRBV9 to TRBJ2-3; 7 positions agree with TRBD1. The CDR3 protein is CASTIDRGTDTQYF. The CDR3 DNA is TGTGCCAGCACCATAGACAGGGGCACAGATACGCAGTATTTT.